A selection of T cell receptor beta chains follows, all from one sample in a study of blood T cell repertoires in COVID-19. Assay used: immunoSEQ multiplex PCR; TCRdb lists only in-frame clones, some missing. This sample has roughly 180,000 clones, with roughly 81% found just once. Sequenced sample: peripheral blood. All receptors derive from a woman older than 75 with COVID-19, enrolled during active disease. Each CDR3 is given with its conserved first and last residue. Each record gives: J gene, D gene, V gene, clone size, CDR3 DNA, CDR3 protein. D genes are given only for firm matches. Only some rows state a clone size, as once, few, many or a class for expanded clones.

J: TRBJ2-1; D: TRBD2; V: TRBV6-6; size: many; DNA: TGTGCCAGCAGTCAGGGGGGACTAGCGGCACCCAGCTCCTACAATGAGCAGTTCTTC; CDR3: CASSQGGLAAPSSYNEQFF
J: TRBJ2-6; D: NA; V: TRBV5-4; size: NA; DNA: TGTGCCACGATGAAGAGGCCGTCTGGGGCCAACGTCCTGACTTTC; CDR3: CATMKRPSGANVLTF
J: TRBJ2-5; D: TRBD1; V: TRBV5-1; size: NA; DNA: TGCGCCAGCAGCTCGGGACAGGGCGCACAAGAGACCCAGTACTTC; CDR3: CASSSGQGAQETQYF
J: TRBJ2-7; D: TRBD1; V: TRBV6-1; size: few; DNA: TGTGCCAGCAGTGAAGCGCCGGACAGGGGGCAGTACTTC; CDR3: CASSEAPDRGQYF
J: TRBJ1-2; D: TRBD1; V: TRBV29-1; size: once; DNA: TGCAGCGTCAGACCTCGGGACAGACTCTATGGCTACACCTTC; CDR3: CSVRPRDRLYGYTF
J: TRBJ2-3; D: NA; V: TRBV6-2/TRBV6-3; size: NA; DNA: TGTGCCAGCAGTTACAGCGGCTTGCGCACAGATACGCAGTATTTT; CDR3: CASSYSGLRTDTQYF
J: TRBJ1-2; D: NA; V: TRBV27; size: few; DNA: TGTGCCAGCAGTCTCAGGGGAAGCTATGGCTACACCTTC; CDR3: CASSLRGSYGYTF
J: TRBJ2-1; D: TRBD2; V: TRBV9; size: NA; DNA: TGTGCCAGCAGCGTAGGGACTAGCGGGAGAAGTTATGAGCAGTTCTTC; CDR3: CASSVGTSGRSYEQFF
J: TRBJ1-2; D: NA; V: TRBV7-9; size: NA; DNA: TGTGCCAGCAGCCGGGACATACTCTATGGCTACACCTTC; CDR3: CASSRDILYGYTF
J: TRBJ2-1; D: NA; V: TRBV29-1; size: NA; DNA: TGCAGCGTTCCCGAATCAGACAATGAGCAGTTCTTC; CDR3: CSVPESDNEQFF